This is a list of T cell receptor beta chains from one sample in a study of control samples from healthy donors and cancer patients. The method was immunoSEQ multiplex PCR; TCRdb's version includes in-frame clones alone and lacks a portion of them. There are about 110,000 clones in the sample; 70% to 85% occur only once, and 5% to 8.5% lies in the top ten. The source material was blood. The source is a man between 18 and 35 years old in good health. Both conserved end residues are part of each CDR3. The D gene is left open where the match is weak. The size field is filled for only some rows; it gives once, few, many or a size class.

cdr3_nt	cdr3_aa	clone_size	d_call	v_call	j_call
TGTGCCAGCAGAGGGACAGGGGGCGGAAATGGCTACACCTTC	CASRGTGGGNGYTF	.	TRBD1	TRBV28	TRBJ1-2
TGTGCCAGCAGGGAGCGGGGGAGCTCCTACAATGAGCAGTTCTTC	CASRERGSSYNEQFF	.	TRBD2	TRBV5-5	TRBJ2-1
TGTGCCAGTAGCCCGGGGAGCACAGATACGCAGTATTTT	CASSPGSTDTQYF	few	.	TRBV19	TRBJ2-3
TGTGCCACCGGGGGGGCAGGTGGTCAGCCCCAGCATTTT	CATGGAGGQPQHF	.	.	TRBV24-1	TRBJ1-5
TGCGCCAGCAGCTTGGACGGCAGCAGGCATCCTGGGGCCCAGTACTTC	CASSLDGSRHPGAQYF	.	.	TRBV5-1	TRBJ2-5
TGTGCCAGCAGTGCGAGGCTCCAAGGCGTGAACACTGAAGCTTTCTTT	CASSARLQGVNTEAFF	.	.	TRBV2	TRBJ1-1
TGCGCCAGCAGCCCGAGACCCCAGGGGCGGGGAAGCACAGATACGCAGTATTTT	CASSPRPQGRGSTDTQYF	.	.	TRBV5-1	TRBJ2-3
TGTGCCAGCACGGCTCGGGGGGACGGCTATACGCAGTATTTT	CASTARGDGYTQYF	once	TRBD2	TRBV3-1/TRBV3-2	TRBJ2-3
TGTGCCAGCAGTTACGACAGCTCCTACGAGCAGTACTTC	CASSYDSSYEQYF	.	.	TRBV6-5	TRBJ2-7
TGCGCCAGCAGCCAAGATCGGACGGAGCGGCCCCTCCACTTT	CASSQDRTERPLHF	few	.	TRBV4-1	TRBJ1-6
TGTGCCAGCAGTCATAAGCAGGGGGCCGGGGAGCTGTTTTTT	CASSHKQGAGELFF	.	TRBD1	TRBV27	TRBJ2-2
TGTGCCAGCAGCGTAGAGACAGGGGTGAGGAATGGCTACACCTTC	CASSVETGVRNGYTF	.	TRBD1	TRBV7-9	TRBJ1-2
TGTGCCAGCAGCGTAAACGGGGGGGCCCAAGAGACCCAGTACTTC	CASSVNGGAQETQYF	.	TRBD2	TRBV9	TRBJ2-5
TGTGCCAGCGGCCCTAGGGACAGGGGGTACGAGCAGTACTTC	CASGPRDRGYEQYF	.	TRBD1	TRBV6-5	TRBJ2-7
TGTGCCAGCAGGGGCACCGCCTACGAGCAGTACTTC	CASRGTAYEQYF	.	.	TRBV2	TRBJ2-7
TGTGCCAGCAGCTTGAGGACAGGGGGCACAGATACGCAGTATTTT	CASSLRTGGTDTQYF	.	TRBD1	TRBV3-1/TRBV3-2	TRBJ2-3
TGTGCCAGCAGCGTCTTACCAGGGGAAAACACCGGGGAGCTGTTTTTT	CASSVLPGENTGELFF	.	.	TRBV9	TRBJ2-2
TGTGCCAGCAGCCGACGCGACAGGGACACTGAAGCTTTCTTT	CASSRRDRDTEAFF	.	TRBD1	TRBV5-4	TRBJ1-1
TGTGCCAGCAGAGGGATAGAGAATTCACCCCTCCACTTT	CASRGIENSPLHF	.	.	TRBV6-5	TRBJ1-6
TGTGCCAGCAGCCGCGGGGACGGCTCGGGACAGCCCCAGCATTTT	CASSRGDGSGQPQHF	.	.	TRBV7-9	TRBJ1-5
TGTGCCAGCAGCCAGGGCCGAACGGATTCACCCCTCCACTTT	CASSQGRTDSPLHF	.	.	TRBV7-9	TRBJ1-6
TGTGCCACCAGTGATACCCAGGGGGCGAACACCGGGGAGCTGTTTTTT	CATSDTQGANTGELFF	.	TRBD1	TRBV24-1	TRBJ2-2
TGTGCCAGTAGCAAGCGGGGGACAGGGAGAGACAATGAGCAGTTCTTC	CASSKRGTGRDNEQFF	.	.	TRBV19	TRBJ2-1
TGTGCCAGCAGCTTAGGGGGGGCCGTTTACAATGAGCAGTTCTTC	CASSLGGAVYNEQFF	.	.	TRBV7-2	TRBJ2-1
TGTGCCAGCAGCTTAGTAGGTGAGTACTACAATGAGCAGTTCTTC	CASSLVGEYYNEQFF	.	.	TRBV7-9	TRBJ2-1
TGTGCCAGCAGTTCCCCAGGAGATCCACAAGATACGCAGTATTTT	CASSSPGDPQDTQYF	.	.	TRBV27	TRBJ2-3
TGCGCCAGCAGCTTAAAAGGGGATGCTTCACCCCTCCACTTT	CASSLKGDASPLHF	.	.	TRBV5-1	TRBJ1-6
TGCGCCAGCAGTGAGTCGGAGTTGGAGGAGCAGTTCTTC	CASSESELEEQFF	.	.	TRBV10-1	TRBJ2-1
TGTGCCAGCAGCCTAGGGACCGACTATGGCTACACCTTC	CASSLGTDYGYTF	.	.	TRBV7-9	TRBJ1-2
TGTGCCAGCAGTTTAGGCAGAATCGCTGAAGCTTTCTTT	CASSLGRIAEAFF	.	.	TRBV6-2/TRBV6-3	TRBJ1-1
TGTGCCAGCAGCCGTACGGAAAGGACTCCGGGACAGGTGAGGATTCAGTACTTC	CASSRTERTPGQVRIQYF	.	TRBD1	TRBV4-2	TRBJ2-4
TGTGCCACCAGTGGTTGGGGACAGGGTAACACCGGGGAGCTGTTTTTT	CATSGWGQGNTGELFF	once	TRBD1	TRBV24-1	TRBJ2-2
TGTGCCACCAAGCGACCTCTTGATAATTCACCCCTCCACTTT	CATKRPLDNSPLHF	few	.	TRBV10-3	TRBJ1-6
TGTGCCAGCTCACCCACAGGGGGTATGAACACTGAAGCTTTCTTT	CASSPTGGMNTEAFF	.	TRBD1	TRBV18	TRBJ1-1
TGCGCCAGCAGCCCGACGGGGACCTCCTACGAGCAGTACTTC	CASSPTGTSYEQYF	.	.	TRBV4-3	TRBJ2-7
TGTGCCAGCAGCGTGACTAGCATGGCAGATACGCAGTATTTT	CASSVTSMADTQYF	.	TRBD2	TRBV9	TRBJ2-3
TGTGCCAGCAGCCGACTAAGTCGACAGGGTGATGGCTACACCTTC	CASSRLSRQGDGYTF	once	TRBD1	TRBV6-6	TRBJ1-2
TGTGCCAGTAGTATACGGCATATCTATGGCTACACCTTC	CASSIRHIYGYTF	.	.	TRBV19	TRBJ1-2
TGTGCCAGCAGCCAAGACTGGAGAAGGGTGGGGGAGACCCAGTACTTC	CASSQDWRRVGETQYF	.	.	TRBV4-2	TRBJ2-5
TGCAGTGCTAGCCGCAGGGAAGCTTTCTTT	CSASRREAFF	.	.	TRBV20-1	TRBJ1-1
TGTGCCAGCAGCCAAAAACCGGGTGGGGAAAAACTGTTTTTT	CASSQKPGGEKLFF	.	.	TRBV4-2	TRBJ1-4
TGTGCCAGCCATGAGACAGGGAGGAATTCCTATGGCTACACCTTC	CASHETGRNSYGYTF	.	TRBD1	TRBV11-2	TRBJ1-2
TGTGCCAGCAGCCAGGCTGACACTGAAGCTTTCTTT	CASSQADTEAFF	.	.	TRBV5-4	TRBJ1-1
TGTGCCAGCAGTTCGTACAATGAGCAGTTCTTC	CASSSYNEQFF	.	.	TRBV28	TRBJ2-1
TGTGCCAGCAGCCAAAACTCGCGGAAGACATACCAAGAGACCCAGTACTTC	CASSQNSRKTYQETQYF	.	.	TRBV3-1/TRBV3-2	TRBJ2-5
TGTGCCAGTAGTATCGGGGCTACCTACGAGCAGTACTTC	CASSIGATYEQYF	.	.	TRBV19	TRBJ2-7
TGTGCCTGGAGTTTCCTAGCGGAAGAGGCCCAGTACTTC	CAWSFLAEEAQYF	.	TRBD2	TRBV30	TRBJ2-5
TGTGCCTGGAGTTTGGGCGGGGGTCTGTACAATGAGCAGTTCTTC	CAWSLGGGLYNEQFF	.	TRBD2	TRBV30	TRBJ2-1
TGTGCCTGGAGTCAAAGGGAGACCCAGTACTTC	CAWSQRETQYF	few	.	TRBV30	TRBJ2-5
TGTGCCAGTAGGCGATCGTACCAAGAGACCCAGTACTTC	CASRRSYQETQYF	.	.	TRBV19	TRBJ2-5